These T cell receptor beta chains were read from a single sample in a study of CD4 T cells in relation to SARS-CoV-2 and coronaviruses. For these TCRs, the target antigens are not known. Only in-frame clones appear in the TCRdb table, and some are missing; sequencing was by immunoSEQ multiplex PCR. The data show 20,000 to 25,000 clones, approximately 70% seen once. Sequenced material: CD4+ T cells from PBMCs, cultured in vitro. The source is a human donor in good health. Each CDR3 is given with its conserved first and last residue. Fields, in order: clone size, V gene, J gene, D gene, CDR3 DNA, CDR3 protein. D genes are given only for firm matches. A row's size may be missing; if present it is once, few, many or a size class.

clone_size: once
v_call: TRBV21-1
j_call: TRBJ2-1
d_call: -
cdr3_nt: TGTGCCAGCAGCAAACTAGCGTGCGAGTACAATGAGCAGTTCTTC
cdr3_aa: CASSKLACEYNEQFF

clone_size: -
v_call: TRBV11-1
j_call: TRBJ2-1
d_call: TRBD2
cdr3_nt: TGTGCCAGCAGCTTGGGAGCGGGATCCAACAATGAGCAGTTCTTC
cdr3_aa: CASSLGAGSNNEQFF

clone_size: -
v_call: TRBV24-1
j_call: TRBJ1-4
d_call: -
cdr3_nt: TGTGCCGTACAGGGAAATACTAATGAAAAACTGTTTTTT
cdr3_aa: CAVQGNTNEKLFF

clone_size: -
v_call: TRBV19
j_call: TRBJ2-7
d_call: -
cdr3_nt: TGTGCCAGTAGTAGTCGCGGTATCTCCTACGAGCAGTACTTC
cdr3_aa: CASSSRGISYEQYF

clone_size: few
v_call: TRBV4-3
j_call: TRBJ1-2
d_call: TRBD1
cdr3_nt: TGCGCCAGCACGACAGGGATCGACAACTATGGCTACACCTTC
cdr3_aa: CASTTGIDNYGYTF

clone_size: -
v_call: TRBV6-5
j_call: TRBJ2-3
d_call: TRBD2
cdr3_nt: TGTGCCAGCAGTTTGCGGGGGGCCACAGATACGCAGTATTTT
cdr3_aa: CASSLRGATDTQYF

clone_size: -
v_call: TRBV30
j_call: TRBJ1-2
d_call: -
cdr3_nt: TGTGCCTGGTACAGGGAGTATGGCTACACCTTC
cdr3_aa: CAWYREYGYTF

clone_size: -
v_call: TRBV7-9
j_call: TRBJ1-1
d_call: -
cdr3_nt: TGTGCCAGCAATCTACAGGCAAACACTGAAGCTTTCTTT
cdr3_aa: CASNLQANTEAFF

clone_size: -
v_call: TRBV30
j_call: TRBJ2-7
d_call: -
cdr3_nt: TGTGCCCGGGGTTCGCGTAGGAGCTCCTACGAGCAGTACTTC
cdr3_aa: CARGSRRSSYEQYF

clone_size: -
v_call: TRBV19
j_call: TRBJ2-5
d_call: TRBD2
cdr3_nt: TGTGCCAGTAGTGAGGCTAGCGGGATTGGGACCCAGTACTTC
cdr3_aa: CASSEASGIGTQYF

clone_size: -
v_call: TRBV11-1
j_call: TRBJ2-7
d_call: TRBD1
cdr3_nt: TGTGCCAGCAGCGAAGGGGGACAGCTCTATGAGGAGCAGTACTTC
cdr3_aa: CASSEGGQLYEEQYF

clone_size: -
v_call: TRBV6-5
j_call: TRBJ1-2
d_call: TRBD1
cdr3_nt: TGTGCCAGCAGTCCAGGGACAGGGGGGGGTGGCTACACCTTC
cdr3_aa: CASSPGTGGGGYTF

clone_size: few
v_call: TRBV7-2
j_call: TRBJ2-7
d_call: -
cdr3_nt: TGTGCCAGCAGCAAAAATCAGGGTTCCGAGCAGTACTTC
cdr3_aa: CASSKNQGSEQYF

clone_size: -
v_call: TRBV6-1
j_call: TRBJ1-4
d_call: -
cdr3_nt: TGTGCCAGCAGTGAACCCCGGGACCGGAATGAAAAACTGTTTTTT
cdr3_aa: CASSEPRDRNEKLFF

clone_size: -
v_call: TRBV20-1
j_call: TRBJ1-2
d_call: -
cdr3_nt: TGCAGTGCTCGGACAGCTTATGGCTACACCTTC
cdr3_aa: CSARTAYGYTF

clone_size: few
v_call: TRBV6-6
j_call: TRBJ1-5
d_call: -
cdr3_nt: TGTGCCAGCAGTCCCTTGCAGACATCGCAATATAGCAATCAGCCCCAGCATTTT
cdr3_aa: CASSPLQTSQYSNQPQHF

clone_size: -
v_call: TRBV2
j_call: TRBJ2-5
d_call: TRBD1
cdr3_nt: TGTGCCAGCAGGACCGGGACAGGGGCTGGAGAGACCCAGTACTTC
cdr3_aa: CASRTGTGAGETQYF

clone_size: -
v_call: TRBV19
j_call: TRBJ1-1
d_call: TRBD1
cdr3_nt: TGTGCCAGTAATTCACAGGGGTTGGACACTGAAGCTTTCTTT
cdr3_aa: CASNSQGLDTEAFF

clone_size: once
v_call: TRBV9
j_call: TRBJ2-1
d_call: TRBD2
cdr3_nt: TGTGCCAGCAGCGTAGGGGGAGGGTACAATGAGCAGTTCTTC
cdr3_aa: CASSVGGGYNEQFF

clone_size: -
v_call: TRBV5-4
j_call: TRBJ2-1
d_call: -
cdr3_nt: TGTGCCAGCAGCCTTCAGGATCTCAATGAGCAGTTCTTC
cdr3_aa: CASSLQDLNEQFF

clone_size: -
v_call: TRBV5-1
j_call: TRBJ2-7
d_call: -
cdr3_nt: TGCGCCAGCAGCTCCACCTACGAGCAGTACTTC
cdr3_aa: CASSSTYEQYF

clone_size: few
v_call: TRBV4-2
j_call: TRBJ2-5
d_call: -
cdr3_nt: TGTGCCAGCAGAACTTCGAGTTTAAGTGAACAAGAGACCCAGTACTTC
cdr3_aa: CASRTSSLSEQETQYF

clone_size: -
v_call: TRBV30
j_call: TRBJ2-2
d_call: -
cdr3_nt: TGTGCCTGGAGCTCTAACACCGGGGAGCTGTTTTTT
cdr3_aa: CAWSSNTGELFF

clone_size: -
v_call: TRBV19
j_call: TRBJ1-1
d_call: -
cdr3_nt: TGTGCCAGTAAGCGGGGTAACCCCGGAGGTACTGAAGCTTTCTTT
cdr3_aa: CASKRGNPGGTEAFF

clone_size: few
v_call: TRBV5-4
j_call: TRBJ2-2
d_call: -
cdr3_nt: TGTGCCAGCAGCTTCAATGGGGCGCGGATCGGGGAGCTGTTTTTT
cdr3_aa: CASSFNGARIGELFF

clone_size: -
v_call: TRBV7-2
j_call: TRBJ2-3
d_call: -
cdr3_nt: TGTGCCAGCAGCTTAATGGGTTCAGATACGCAGTATTTT
cdr3_aa: CASSLMGSDTQYF

clone_size: -
v_call: TRBV11-2
j_call: TRBJ1-2
d_call: TRBD1
cdr3_nt: TGTGCCAGCAGCTTTCCGACAGGGGGCCGAAACTATGGCTACACCTTC
cdr3_aa: CASSFPTGGRNYGYTF

clone_size: -
v_call: TRBV4-1
j_call: TRBJ2-2
d_call: -
cdr3_nt: TGCGCCAGCAGCCAAGGCGGGATTATGGTCACCGGGGAGCTGTTTTTT
cdr3_aa: CASSQGGIMVTGELFF

clone_size: -
v_call: TRBV5-1
j_call: TRBJ2-1
d_call: TRBD2
cdr3_nt: TGCGCCAGCAGCTTGTCACTAGCGAGCTCCTACAATGAGCAGTTCTTC
cdr3_aa: CASSLSLASSYNEQFF

clone_size: -
v_call: TRBV16
j_call: TRBJ2-7
d_call: -
cdr3_nt: TGTGCCAGCAGCCAAGGGGCAGGGTCCTACGAGCAGTACTTC
cdr3_aa: CASSQGAGSYEQYF

clone_size: -
v_call: TRBV19
j_call: TRBJ1-1
d_call: -
cdr3_nt: TGTGCCAGTAGCAACAGGAGAACGAACACTGAAGCTTTCTTT
cdr3_aa: CASSNRRTNTEAFF

clone_size: -
v_call: TRBV10-3
j_call: TRBJ2-2
d_call: -
cdr3_nt: TGTGCCATCGGGGGGGACACCTTCACCGGGGAGCTGTTTTTT
cdr3_aa: CAIGGDTFTGELFF

clone_size: -
v_call: TRBV10-3
j_call: TRBJ2-7
d_call: -
cdr3_nt: TGTGCCATCAGTGTGAGGGGGTATAGAGGCCACGAGCAGTACTTC
cdr3_aa: CAISVRGYRGHEQYF

clone_size: -
v_call: TRBV6-5
j_call: TRBJ1-1
d_call: -
cdr3_nt: TGTGCCAGCTTCCTTAGACGCTCAGTAGGGACTGAAGCTTTCTTT
cdr3_aa: CASFLRRSVGTEAFF

clone_size: -
v_call: TRBV5-1
j_call: TRBJ2-3
d_call: -
cdr3_nt: TGCGCCAGCAGCTTGGTGTCAGGGATTTTCACAGATACGCAGTATTTT
cdr3_aa: CASSLVSGIFTDTQYF

clone_size: -
v_call: TRBV11-2
j_call: TRBJ1-2
d_call: -
cdr3_nt: TGTGCCAGCAGCTTAGGGACCGTCTTGGGCTATGGCTACACCTTC
cdr3_aa: CASSLGTVLGYGYTF

clone_size: once
v_call: TRBV9
j_call: TRBJ2-3
d_call: -
cdr3_nt: TGTGCCAGCAGCGTAGACCCCCCAGATACGCAGTATTTT
cdr3_aa: CASSVDPPDTQYF

clone_size: -
v_call: TRBV20-1
j_call: TRBJ2-7
d_call: -
cdr3_nt: TGCAGTGCTCAGACGGGATACGAGCAGTACTTC
cdr3_aa: CSAQTGYEQYF

clone_size: -
v_call: TRBV19
j_call: TRBJ2-1
d_call: -
cdr3_nt: TGTGCCAGTAGTACGATTAAGGGTTACAATGAGCAGTTCTTC
cdr3_aa: CASSTIKGYNEQFF

clone_size: -
v_call: TRBV7-2
j_call: TRBJ2-1
d_call: -
cdr3_nt: TGTGCCAGCAGCCCGGGTGGGCGGAACGACAATGAGCAGTTCTTC
cdr3_aa: CASSPGGRNDNEQFF

clone_size: few
v_call: TRBV7-9
j_call: TRBJ1-2
d_call: -
cdr3_nt: TGTGCCAGCCGAAGGGGCCCGGGCGGACTGAACTATGGCTACACCTTC
cdr3_aa: CASRRGPGGLNYGYTF

clone_size: -
v_call: TRBV28
j_call: TRBJ2-7
d_call: TRBD1
cdr3_nt: TGTGCCACCCTGACAGGGACCGAGCAGTACTTC
cdr3_aa: CATLTGTEQYF

clone_size: few
v_call: TRBV3-1/TRBV3-2
j_call: TRBJ1-3
d_call: -
cdr3_nt: TGTGCCAGCAGCCAAGATACTGGAAACACCATATATTTT
cdr3_aa: CASSQDTGNTIYF

clone_size: -
v_call: TRBV7-9
j_call: TRBJ2-7
d_call: TRBD1
cdr3_nt: TGTGCCAGCAGCTTAGTCCTGACAGGGGGCACCTACGAGCAGTACTTC
cdr3_aa: CASSLVLTGGTYEQYF

clone_size: -
v_call: TRBV28
j_call: TRBJ2-1
d_call: -
cdr3_nt: TGTGCCAGTTACACTAGGTCCCTCTACAATGAGCAGTTCTTC
cdr3_aa: CASYTRSLYNEQFF

clone_size: -
v_call: TRBV11-3
j_call: TRBJ2-1
d_call: -
cdr3_nt: TGTGCCAGCAGCCCCCGGGGCGGCAACAATGAGCAGTTCTTC
cdr3_aa: CASSPRGGNNEQFF

clone_size: -
v_call: TRBV11-3
j_call: TRBJ2-7
d_call: -
cdr3_nt: TGTGCCAGCAGCTTAGGGGGTAACTACGAGCAGTACTTC
cdr3_aa: CASSLGGNYEQYF

clone_size: -
v_call: TRBV5-1
j_call: TRBJ1-3
d_call: TRBD1
cdr3_nt: TGCGCCAGCGGGACAGGGGGCGGAAACACCATATATTTT
cdr3_aa: CASGTGGGNTIYF

clone_size: few
v_call: TRBV2
j_call: TRBJ1-4
d_call: -
cdr3_nt: TGTGCCAGCCTTAAGGGAAAGGCAACTAATGAAAAACTGTTTTTT
cdr3_aa: CASLKGKATNEKLFF

clone_size: -
v_call: TRBV10-3
j_call: TRBJ1-1
d_call: -
cdr3_nt: TGTGCCATCAGTGGGGGAATAGCGAACACTGAAGCTTTCTTT
cdr3_aa: CAISGGIANTEAFF

clone_size: -
v_call: TRBV19
j_call: TRBJ1-5
d_call: TRBD1
cdr3_nt: TGTGCCAGCCGGGACAGGGGAAATCAGCCCCAGCATTTT
cdr3_aa: CASRDRGNQPQHF

clone_size: few
v_call: TRBV9
j_call: TRBJ1-4
d_call: -
cdr3_nt: TGTGCCAGCAGTCCTATGTCCGGGACTTATGAAAAACTGTTTTTT
cdr3_aa: CASSPMSGTYEKLFF

clone_size: -
v_call: TRBV2
j_call: TRBJ2-2
d_call: -
cdr3_nt: TGTGCCAGCAGTGGCCGAGGGACCGGGGAGCTGTTTTTT
cdr3_aa: CASSGRGTGELFF

clone_size: -
v_call: TRBV27
j_call: TRBJ1-2
d_call: TRBD1
cdr3_nt: TGTGCCAGCAGTACTATGGACAGGTGGAGCGGCTACACCTTC
cdr3_aa: CASSTMDRWSGYTF

clone_size: -
v_call: TRBV3-1/TRBV3-2
j_call: TRBJ2-7
d_call: TRBD2
cdr3_nt: TGTGCCAGCAGCCAGGAGGGGAGCGGGGGTAGCAAGCAGTACTTC
cdr3_aa: CASSQEGSGGSKQYF